A selection of T cell receptor beta chains follows, all from one sample in a study of blood T cell repertoires in COVID-19. The assay was immunoSEQ multiplex PCR, and TCRdb's table has in-frame clones only and misses some. The data contain 200,000 to 250,000 clones, 70% to 90% of them singletons. Sequences were obtained from PBMCs or T cells enriched from blood (not recorded which). The source is a young man with acute COVID-19. CDR3s include the opening cysteine and the closing phenylalanine or tryptophan. D genes are given only for firm matches. Only some rows state a clone size, as once, few, many or a class for expanded clones.

V gene,D gene,clone size,J gene,CDR3 DNA,CDR3 protein
TRBV19,NA,NA,TRBJ2-7,TGTGCCAGTAGTATAGCTGACTTAAACTACGAGCAGTACTTC,CASSIADLNYEQYF
TRBV5-4,TRBD1,many,TRBJ2-6,TGTGCCAGCAGCTCTCCGGGACAGGGGGCCGGGGCCAACGTCCTGACTTTC,CASSSPGQGAGANVLTF
TRBV25-1,NA,NA,TRBJ2-3,TGTGCCAGCAGTGGGCGGGCAAGGGAGGCAGATACGCAGTATTTT,CASSGRAREADTQYF
TRBV28,NA,NA,TRBJ1-5,TGTGCCAGCAGTCGCCGACTAGGCGGCAATCAGCCCCAGCATTTT,CASSRRLGGNQPQHF
TRBV2,TRBD2,NA,TRBJ2-1,TGTGCCAGCAGTGAGCGGGGGGTATACAATGAGCAGTTCTTC,CASSERGVYNEQFF
TRBV11-1,NA,NA,TRBJ1-6,TGTGCCAGCAGCTCCTTAACAAAGTCACCCCTCCACTTT,CASSSLTKSPLHF
TRBV7-2,NA,few,TRBJ1-1,TGTGCCAGCAGCGAAGATTTGACAGTTTGGGCTTTCTTT,CASSEDLTVWAFF
TRBV30,NA,NA,TRBJ1-2,TGTGCCTGGAGTGGACAGGCGATACGGGGCTACACCTTC,CAWSGQAIRGYTF
TRBV6-5,NA,once,TRBJ1-6,TGTGCCAGCAGGGCATGGTCCTATAATTCACCCCTCCACTTT,CASRAWSYNSPLHF
TRBV19,NA,NA,TRBJ2-2,TGTGCCAGTATGGCTTGGCGGGGGAACACCGGGGAGCTGTTTTTT,CASMAWRGNTGELFF
TRBV5-1,TRBD1,NA,TRBJ1-4,TGCGCCAGCAGCCCGCAGGGACAGGGGGGTGAAAAACTGTTTTTT,CASSPQGQGGEKLFF
TRBV18,TRBD2,NA,TRBJ2-6,TGTGCCAGCTCACAGGCTAGCGGGGGGCTGGCTGGGGCCAACGTCCTGACTTTC,CASSQASGGLAGANVLTF
TRBV25-1,TRBD1,NA,TRBJ2-7,TGTGCCAGCAGTGACCCGGGACAGTTCATCTACGAGCAGTACTTC,CASSDPGQFIYEQYF
TRBV14,NA,NA,TRBJ2-2,TGTGCCAGCAGCCAGTACCAGGGAAGGCTCACCGGGGAGCTGTTTTTT,CASSQYQGRLTGELFF
TRBV18,NA,NA,TRBJ1-1,TGTGCCAGCTCCGCCGTGGGAGGGGCGCATGCTTTCTTT,CASSAVGGAHAFF
TRBV5-1,NA,NA,TRBJ2-5,TGCGCCAGCAGCTTGGGTAACCAAGAGACCCAGTACTTC,CASSLGNQETQYF
TRBV7-6,TRBD1,NA,TRBJ1-4,TGTGCCAGCAGCTTGAATAGAGGGGGCGAAAAACTGTTTTTT,CASSLNRGGEKLFF
TRBV12-3/TRBV12-4,NA,NA,TRBJ1-2,TGTGCCAGCAGCAGCGGGGGTGGCAATGGCTACACCTTC,CASSSGGGNGYTF
TRBV4-1,NA,NA,TRBJ2-2,TGCGCCAGCAGCCAAGGAGGCGGGCGCTACACCGGGGAGCTGTTTTTT,CASSQGGGRYTGELFF
TRBV2,NA,many,TRBJ1-1,TGTGCCAGCGCTTATGGACAGAACACTGAAGCTTTCTTT,CASAYGQNTEAFF
TRBV11-2,NA,NA,TRBJ2-7,TGTGCCAGCAGCCGACAGGCGACGTACGAGCAGTACTTC,CASSRQATYEQYF
TRBV28,NA,NA,TRBJ1-1,TGTGTATGTGGGCGTGAAGCTTTCTTT,CVCGREAFF